A single sample is the source of the 24 T cell receptor beta chains below, sequenced in a study of blood T cell repertoires in COVID-19. This table comes from immunoSEQ multiplex PCR, and its TCRdb copy is limited to in-frame clones, with some not included. The table lists about 120,000 clones, 70% to 80% of them singletons. Material for sequencing was peripheral blood. The receptors here all came from a human donor in a cohort sampled during active COVID-19.

The chain joins TRBV7-2 to TRBJ2-3; 11 bases map to TRBD2. V trimming: 1 base; J trimming: 6 bases; junction bases outside the gene matches: 6. The germline CDR1 and CDR2 sequences are SGHTA and FQGNSA. This CDR3 is built from 16 residues. The CDR3 sequence: CASSLEGTSGFDTQYF. The CDR3 DNA is TGTGCCAGCAGCTTAGAAGGGACTAGCGGTTTTGATACGCAGTATTTT.

The DNA for the CDR3 is TGTGCCAGCAGCCCGTCTCCGGGACTAGCGGCAACCTACGAGCAGTACTTC. It specifies CASSPSPGLAATYEQYF. V and J are TRBV3-1 (or the pseudogene TRBV3-2) and TRBJ2-7; TRBD2 aligns across 11 bases. The V segment lost 4 bases and the J segment 2 bases; nucleotides outside the gene matches: 10. The CDR3 is 17 residues long. CDR1 LGHDT and CDR2 YNNKEL come from the germline V gene (reference sequence).

The chain carries TRBV11-3 and TRBJ2-7; TRBD2 matches at 14 bases. V shed 5 bases and J 4 bases; nucleotides not matched to a gene: 4. The CDR3 has 15 residues. The germline V gene encodes CDR1 SGHNT and CDR2 YENEEA. CDR3: CASSPRTSGRYEQYF. CDR3 DNA sequence: TGTGCCAGCAGCCCCCGGACTAGCGGGAGGTACGAGCAGTACTTC.

The chain uses TRBV2 and TRBJ2-6, with a tentative D call TRBD2 (5 bases). This CDR3 spans 16 amino acids. Germline V gives CDR1 SNHLY, CDR2 FYNNEI. Trimming removed 9 bases at V and 0 bases at J, with 15 bases between. Here the CDR3 DNA reads TGTGCCAGGACTTCGGGGTCCAACTCTGGGGCCAACGTCCTGACTTTC. The encoded protein is CARTSGSNSGANVLTF. Filled out from reference TRBV2 and TRBJ2-6, the complete variable domain reads EPEVTQTPSHQVTQMGQEVILRCVPISNHLYFYWYRQILGQKVEFLVSFYNNEISEKSEIFDDQFSVERPDGSNFTLKIRSTKLEDSAMYFCARTSGSNSGANVLTFGAGSRLTVL.

The rearrangement uses TRBV4-1 and TRBJ2-7; 7 nucleotides align to TRBD2. Unmatched junction bases numbered 7, after V lost 0 bases and J lost 5 bases. This CDR3 has 15 residues. Germline CDR1 MGHRA, CDR2 YSYEKL. The CDR3 loop is CASSQDGGIGNEQYF. The CDR3, as DNA: TGCGCCAGCAGCCAAGACGGGGGGATCGGGAACGAGCAGTACTTC.

As DNA, the CDR3 is TGTGCCAGCAGCCCAGGACAGGTTCCCGGACCCCTCCACTTT. Translating it yields CASSPGQVPGPLHF. The chain uses TRBV5-5 and TRBJ1-6, with 7 positions matching TRBD1. V shed 4 bases and J 12 bases; nucleotides not matched to a gene: 10. The CDR3 covers 14 residues. CDR1 and CDR2 (germline): SGHKS, YYEKEE (reference sequence).

CDR3 protein: CASNQLPRQGDNEQFF. Written as DNA, the CDR3 is TGTGCCAGCAACCAACTTCCGAGACAGGGTGACAATGAGCAGTTCTTC. This chain links TRBV5-6 with TRBJ2-1; 7 positions agree with TRBD1. Germline CDR1 is SGHDT and CDR2 is YYEEEE. This CDR3 spans 16 amino acids. The J segment lost 5 bases and the V segment lost 6 bases, leaving 14 bases of the junction unmatched.

The chain is built from TRBV6-6 and TRBJ2-7; possible D gene TRBD1, 5 bases. The ends were cut back, 3 bases at V and 5 bases at J, with 14 bases in the middle. Per germline, CDR1 MNHNY and CDR2 SVGAGI (reference sequence). This CDR3 has 14 residues. CDR3 nucleotide sequence: TGTGCCAGCAGTTATCTCGGGCCCAGGGACGAGCAGTACTTC. Protein sequence: CASSYLGPRDEQYF.

V and J are TRBV3-1 (or the pseudogene TRBV3-2) and TRBJ1-5; TRBD1 matches 9 bases. V was clipped by 3 bases and J by 4 bases; unmatched bases: 4. The CDR3 extends over 15 amino acids. Germline assignment: CDR1 LGHDT and CDR2 YNNKEL (reference sequence). Here the CDR3 DNA reads TGTGCCAGCAGCCATTCCGGGACAGGGAATCAGCCCCAGCATTTT. This sequence encodes CASSHSGTGNQPQHF.

V usage is TRBV6-5 and J usage is TRBJ2-7; 11 bases map to TRBD1. CDR1 is MNHEY and CDR2 is SVGAGI in the germline V gene. Unmatched junction bases numbered 13, after V lost 10 bases and J lost 5 bases. CDR3 length: 15 residues. The CDR3 region has the DNA TGTGCCACAGGGAATGGACAGGGGGCCGGGGACGAGCAGTACTTC. As protein: CATGNGQGAGDEQYF.

This chain links TRBV28 with TRBJ2-7; 8 bases map to TRBD2. The CDR3 covers 15 residues. Germline assignment: CDR1 MDHEN and CDR2 SYDVKM. V lost 3 bases, J lost 3 bases, and 7 bases stayed unmatched. The CDR3 DNA reads TGTGCCAGCAGTTTGGGCCCAGCGGGAGTCTACGAGCAGTACTTC. Its translation: CASSLGPAGVYEQYF.

The rearrangement links TRBV6-5 to TRBJ2-7; D is possibly TRBD2 (6 bases). CDR1 and CDR2 from the germline V gene are MNHEY and SVGAGI. V lost 10 bases, J lost 3 bases, and 10 bases lay in between. This CDR3 is 11 amino acids long. CDR3 nucleotide sequence: TGTGCCACCTTCGGGGGCTACGAGCAGTACTTC. Amino acid sequence: CATFGGYEQYF.

V gene TRBV7-2 combines with J gene TRBJ2-7; 10 bases match TRBD1. V gave up 1 base and J gave up 2 bases; unmatched junction bases: 2. The CDR3 sequence is 15 residues long. Germline CDR1 and CDR2: SGHTA and FQGNSA. CDR3 DNA sequence: TGTGCCAGCAGCTTAGTTGGACAGGGGGCCTACGAGCAGTACTTC. Its translation: CASSLVGQGAYEQYF.

The chain employs TRBV9 and TRBJ2-7; 7 bases fit TRBD1. The germline gives CDR1 SGDLS, CDR2 YYNGEE. The CDR3 is 15 residues long. V was clipped by 0 bases and J by 2 bases; unmatched bases: 5. CDR3 coding DNA: TGTGCCAGCAGCGTAGCTCCGACAGGGACCTACGAGCAGTACTTC. Its protein product is CASSVAPTGTYEQYF.

Only one count was recorded for this clone. The chain links TRBV18 to TRBJ2-7; 10 bases line up with TRBD1. After removal of 6 bases from V and 2 bases from J, the junction contained 4 bases not matched to a gene. CDR3 length: 14 amino acids. Germline CDR1 KGHSH, CDR2 LQKENI. The CDR3 region has the DNA TGTGCCAGCTCTCCCGGGACAGGGGCCTACGAGCAGTACTTC. Translated: CASSPGTGAYEQYF.

This chain links TRBV10-3 with TRBJ2-7, with 8 bases aligning to TRBD2. Germline V gene data show CDR1 as ENHRY and CDR2 as SYGVKD. Losses at the gene ends were 11 bases for V and 4 bases for J; bases not matched to a gene: 7. This CDR3 comprises 12 residues. CDR3 amino acids: CAPPGGGYEQYF. The CDR3 bases are TGTGCCCCCCCCGGCGGGGGGTACGAGCAGTACTTC.

This clone was found a few times. J is TRBJ2-7 and V is TRBV24-1; 7 bases are shared with TRBD1. The CDR3 runs to 14 residues. Looked up from germline, CDR1 is KGHDR and CDR2 is SFDVKD. V lost 5 bases to trimming and J lost 1 base; unmatched junction nucleotides: 4. The CDR3 sequence: CATSASTGSYEQYF. The CDR3 DNA reads TGTGCCACCAGTGCCTCGACAGGGTCCTACGAGCAGTACTTC.

This clone showed up just a few times. The V call is TRBV28, the J call TRBJ1-1; 10 nucleotides agree with TRBD1. V shed 5 bases, J shed 6 bases, and the junction held 9 bases outside the gene matches. CDR1 and CDR2 (germline): MDHEN, SYDVKM. CDR3 length: 15 residues. CDR3 loop: CASSVTTGGPAEAFF. CDR3 coding DNA: TGTGCCAGCAGTGTGACGACAGGGGGCCCCGCTGAAGCTTTCTTT. Using reference TRBV28 and TRBJ1-1 for the parts outside the CDR3, the full variable domain is DVKVTQSSRYLVKRTGEKVFLECVQDMDHENMFWYRQDPGLGLRLIYFSYDVKMKEKGDIPEGYSVSREKKERFSLILESASTNQTSMYLCASSVTTGGPAEAFFGQGTRLTVV.

V and J are TRBV5-1 and TRBJ2-7; 8 bases align to TRBD1. Germline V CDR1 and CDR2: SGHRS, YFSETQ. The V gene end was trimmed by 6 bases and the J gene end by 7 bases; junction bases not matched to a gene: 12. This CDR3 is 14 amino acids long. The CDR3: CASTPTGGQGEQYF. The DNA for the CDR3 is TGCGCCAGCACCCCAACAGGGGGACAAGGGGAGCAGTACTTC.

The V and J genes are TRBV18 and TRBJ2-1; weak D call: TRBD1 (5 bases). Germline V gene lookup returns CDR1 KGHSH and CDR2 LQKENI. V lost 7 bases, J lost 8 bases, and 12 bases lay in between. The CDR3 runs to 12 residues. The DNA for the CDR3 is TGTGCCAGCTTGCAGGGCAAGGATGAGCAGTTCTTC. Residues: CASLQGKDEQFF.

This clone appeared once. This chain links TRBV5-6 with TRBJ2-7; weak D call: TRBD2 (6 bases). The CDR3 length is 16 residues. Germline assignment: CDR1 SGHDT and CDR2 YYEEEE. V shed 2 bases and J shed 3 bases, with 18 bases lying between them. CDR3 in DNA: TGTGCCAGCAGCTTTGAACGCGGGACGGATAGCTACGAGCAGTACTTC. It yields the protein CASSFERGTDSYEQYF.

CDR3 coding DNA: TGTGCCAGCAGCTTGTTCGGTCCCAGCACAGATACGCAGTATTTT. Translating it yields CASSLFGPSTDTQYF. The V call is TRBV5-6, the J call TRBJ2-3, with D unresolved. This CDR3 comprises 15 residues. V was cut by 1 base and J by 0 bases, with 9 bases left in between. Per germline, CDR1 SGHDT and CDR2 YYEEEE.

The rearrangement links TRBV4-1 to TRBJ2-7; TRBD2 aligns across 7 bases. Germline trimming cut 5 bases from V and 3 bases from J; bases unmatched to any gene: 10. Germline V gene lookup returns CDR1 MGHRA and CDR2 YSYEKL. There are 15 residues in the CDR3. CDR3 sequence: CASSYGAGAYYEQYF. The CDR3 nucleotides read TGCGCCAGCAGCTACGGGGCGGGAGCTTACTACGAGCAGTACTTC.

This clone was observed a few times. The rearrangement uses TRBV28 and TRBJ2-1; D possibly corresponds to TRBD1 (7 bases). V lost 4 bases to trimming and J lost 4 bases, with 11 bases between them. There are 14 residues in the CDR3. Germline V gene lookup returns CDR1 MDHEN and CDR2 SYDVKM. The CDR3 sequence is CASSSQGGYNEQFF. In DNA, the CDR3 is TGTGCCAGCAGTTCGCAGGGGGGATACAATGAGCAGTTCTTC.